This T cell receptor beta chain was profiled in a study of T-cell reconstitution after alpha-beta-depleted transplantation in children. Germline lookup yields CDR1 LGHNT and CDR2 FRNRAP. The CDR3 has 15 amino acids. J was trimmed by 7 bases and V by 4 bases; bases with no gene match: 5. Unique molecular identifiers were used in preparing the TCRbeta library. TCRdb reanalysed the PCR reads using MiXCR and keeps one entry per CDR3 protein. The sample carries over 550,000 distinct CDR3 sequences, roughly 10% recorded once. The source of this sequence is a human donor who donated a stem cell graft to a child with acute myeloid leukemia. This sample comprised PBMCs from the stem cell graft donor, obtained from the stem cell graft. The gene calls are TRBV12-5 and TRBJ2-3; 13 positions agree with TRBD2. CDR3 loop: CASGSRLAGGNTQYF. CDR3 in DNA: TGTGCTAGTGGTTCCAGACTAGCGGGAGGAAATACGCAGTATTTT.